Presented here are 27 T cell receptor beta chains from one specimen sequenced in a study of blood T cells in healthy people across ages. The authors ran a second PCR of roughly 6 to 12 cycles using a sample-barcoded 5' primer and a J-beta primer mix. TCRdb analysed the 5' RACE reads with MiXCR anew, one entry per CDR3 protein. The table lists hundreds of thousands of distinct CDR3 sequences, under 55% of them singletons. Specimen: blood. Source of these receptors: a man aged 60 to 69 in good health.

This rearrangement joins TRBV30 to TRBJ2-7; D uncertain. The DNA end is a closer match to TRBJ2-5, so the J assignment may be wrong. The CDR3 spans 13 residues. The germline V gene has CDR1 GTSNPN and CDR2 SVGIG (reference sequence). CDR3 amino acids: CAWSVSGSETQYF. The CDR3 DNA is TGTGCCTGGAGTGTCAGTGGGTCAGAGACCCAGTACTTC.

The chain combines TRBV6-6 with TRBJ2-1; no firm D call. Between the trimmed V and J ends, which lost 2 bases and 4 bases, there was a span of 9 bases. Germline assignment: CDR1 MNHNY and CDR2 SVGAGI (reference sequence). The CDR3 loop spans 14 amino acids. This CDR3 reads CASSYGSLYNEQFF. As DNA, the CDR3 is TGTGCCAGCAGTTACGGCAGTCTTTACAATGAGCAGTTCTTC.

A few counts support this clonotype. Given a much more abundant clone one base away, this may be a read error. J is TRBJ2-3 and V is TRBV14; TRBD1 aligns across 7 bases. Germline values: CDR1 SGHDN, CDR2 FVKESK. V was pared by 3 bases and J by 4 bases, with 16 bases of the junction left unmatched. CDR3 length: 18 residues. CDR3 amino acids: CASSHIQGTASNADTQYF. The CDR3, as DNA: TGTGCCAGCAGCCACATACAAGGGACAGCAAGTAACGCAGATACGCAGTATTTT.

This clonotype showed up many times. V gene TRBV2 combines with J gene TRBJ2-5; TRBD2 aligns across 8 bases. Trimming cost V 8 bases and J 3 bases; bases outside gene matches: 8. The CDR3 runs 14 residues. Germline CDR1 is SNHLY and CDR2 is FYNNEI. CDR3 region: CASLDSGEEETQYF. In nucleotides, the CDR3 is TGTGCCAGCCTCGATAGCGGGGAGGAAGAGACCCAGTACTTC.

V usage is TRBV20-1 and J usage is TRBJ1-1; TRBD1 might be the D (5 bases). The CDR3 covers 16 residues. Trimming removed 3 bases from V and 1 base from J, with 18 bases in between. Per germline, CDR1 DFQATT and CDR2 SNEGSKA (reference sequence). CDR3 loop: CSASWGRTGPNTEAFF. The CDR3 DNA sequence: TGCAGTGCTAGTTGGGGTCGGACGGGACCGAACACTGAAGCTTTCTTT.

Here the CDR3 DNA reads TGTGCCAGCAGCGCCCTGGGACGGTACAATGAGCAGTTCTTC. Its translation is CASSALGRYNEQFF. The chain recombines TRBV9 with TRBJ2-1, with D perhaps given as TRBD1 or TRBD2 (5 bases each). V dropped 3 bases and J dropped 4 bases, with 11 bases sitting between them. This CDR3 contains 14 residues. Looked up from germline, CDR1 is SGDLS and CDR2 is YYNGEE.

This chain connects TRBV6-9 to TRBJ2-4; a weak D match, TRBD1 (5 bases). The germline V gene encodes CDR1 MNHGY and CDR2 SVAAGI. Deletions cut 3 bases from V and 6 bases from J, with 15 bases between. This CDR3 region has 15 residues. In DNA form, the CDR3 reads TGTGCCAGCAGTTACCGGGCAGGGTCCCCAAACATTCAGTACTTC. It is translated as CASSYRAGSPNIQYF.

The genes are TRBV5-1 and TRBJ1-1; TRBD1 matches 7 bases. The germline V gene has CDR1 SGHRS and CDR2 YFSETQ. V lost 1 base and J lost 2; bases outside the gene matches: 2. CDR3 length: 14 residues. This chain's CDR3 is CASSLYRGNTEAFF. CDR3 nucleotides: TGCGCCAGCAGCTTGTACAGGGGAAACACTGAAGCTTTCTTT.

V is TRBV28 and J is TRBJ1-5, with D possibly being TRBD1 (5 bases). The CDR3 extends over 16 amino acids. Trimming pared 4 bases from V and 2 bases from J, leaving 15 bases between. Looked up from germline, CDR1 is MDHEN and CDR2 is SYDVKM. The CDR3 sequence is CASSSPRRGGNQPQHF. CDR3 bases: TGTGCCAGCAGTTCGCCTCGAAGAGGGGGCAATCAGCCCCAGCATTTT. Full variable domain (rest looked up from reference TRBV28 and TRBJ1-5): DVKVTQSSRYLVKRTGEKVFLECVQDMDHENMFWYRQDPGLGLRLIYFSYDVKMKEKGDIPEGYSVSREKKERFSLILESASTNQTSMYLCASSSPRRGGNQPQHFGDGTRLSIL.

The rearrangement uses TRBV20-1 and TRBJ2-3, with 7 bases that match TRBD2. The germline gives CDR1 DFQATT, CDR2 SNEGSKA (reference sequence). The CDR3 is 13 amino acids. The J segment lost 2 bases and the V segment lost 5 bases, leaving 4 bases of the junction unmatched. The CDR3 sequence: CSAGGGYTDTQYF. The CDR3, as DNA: TGCAGTGCTGGCGGGGGTTACACAGATACGCAGTATTTT.

V is TRBV6-6 and J is TRBJ2-7; 13 bases map to TRBD2. V lost 6 bases and J lost 4; bases outside the gene matches: 12. There are 17 residues in the CDR3. The germline gives CDR1 MNHNY, CDR2 SVGAGI (reference sequence). The CDR3 sequence is CASSPGLAGSGGYEQYF. Here the CDR3 DNA reads TGTGCCAGCAGCCCGGGACTAGCGGGGTCCGGTGGGTACGAGCAGTACTTC.

DNA for the CDR3: TGTGCCAGCAGTTTAAGAACTAGCGGGGCTAGCACAGATACGCAGTATTTT. This sequence encodes CASSLRTSGASTDTQYF. This rearrangement joins TRBV12-3 or TRBV12-4 to TRBJ2-3; 10 bases agree with TRBD2. CDR3 length: 17 residues. The J segment lost 0 bases and the V segment lost 2 bases, leaving 5 bases of the junction unmatched.

This clonotype was counted once. This rearrangement joins TRBV5-1 to TRBJ2-7; 9 bases map to TRBD1. Germline V gene lookup returns CDR1 SGHRS and CDR2 YFSETQ. V shed 4 bases, J shed 7 bases, and the junction held 15 bases outside the gene matches. The CDR3 runs 16 residues. In DNA, the CDR3 is TGCGCCAGCAGCCCAAGGACAGGGGCCACCTACAATGAGCAGTACTTC. This sequence encodes CASSPRTGATYNEQYF.

The chain recombines TRBV28 with TRBJ1-2; 7 positions match TRBD1. The CDR3 runs to 16 residues. Unmatched junction bases numbered 8, after V lost 2 bases and J lost 2 bases. The germline V gene has CDR1 MDHEN and CDR2 SYDVKM. The CDR3 bases are TGTGCCAGCAGTTTACAAGGGGGCCAAGGAAACTATGGCTACACCTTC. Its protein product is CASSLQGGQGNYGYTF.

This clonotype was observed at least ten times. The V call is TRBV20-1, the J call TRBJ2-7; 8 bases map to TRBD2. V lost 8 bases, J lost 0 bases, and 6 bases stayed unmatched. Germline assignment: CDR1 DFQATT and CDR2 SNEGSKA (reference sequence). The CDR3 runs 13 residues. The CDR3 DNA is TGCAGTACCCGAAGCGGGGGCTCCTACGAGCAGTACTTC. Translating gives CSTRSGGSYEQYF.

The V gene is TRBV20-1, the J gene TRBJ2-5; TRBD2 agrees at 8 bases. The germline gives CDR1 DFQATT, CDR2 SNEGSKA (reference sequence). V lost 3 bases to trimming and J lost 2 bases; unmatched junction nucleotides: 2. This CDR3 has 13 amino acids. This chain's CDR3 is CSARRGAQETQYF. CDR3 DNA: TGCAGTGCTAGGCGGGGGGCACAAGAGACCCAGTACTTC.

To note about this clonotype: This could be a read error, since a much larger clone is one nucleotide away. J is TRBJ2-7 and V is TRBV29-1; possibly TRBD1 or TRBD2 for D (5 bases each). CDR3 size: 20 residues. Trimming removed 3 bases at V and 0 bases at J, with 30 bases between. Germline values: CDR1 SQVTM, CDR2 ANQGSEA. The CDR3 spells CSVEGRVKSDGMSSSYEQYF. The CDR3 bases are TGCAGCGTTGAGGGGCGGGTGAAATCGGACGGAATGTCTAGCTCCTACGAGCAGTACTTC.

This clonotype was seen many times. The chain is built from TRBV6-1 and TRBJ2-7; D gene ambiguous. Germline V gene data show CDR1 as MNHNS and CDR2 as SASEGT. The length of the CDR3 is 11 residues. Deletions cut 1 base from V and 6 bases from J, with 4 bases between. The CDR3 DNA reads TGTGCCAGCAGTGAAGGGGGCGAGCAGTACTTC. This translates into CASSEGGEQYF.

This clonotype was observed a few times. The chain employs TRBV7-8 and TRBJ2-3; 9 positions agree with TRBD2. From germline, CDR1 is SGHVS and CDR2 FQNEAQ. The CDR3 sequence is 15 residues long. The V segment lost 5 bases and the J segment 1 base; nucleotides outside the gene matches: 4. This chain's CDR3 is CASSEVAGGTDTQYF. The CDR3 coding sequence is TGTGCCAGCAGCGAGGTAGCGGGGGGCACAGATACGCAGTATTTT.

V usage is TRBV9 and J usage is TRBJ2-6; possible D gene TRBD1, 6 bases. The germline V and J ends were trimmed by 0 bases and 4 bases, with 17 bases remaining between them. Germline lookup yields CDR1 SGDLS and CDR2 YYNGEE. This CDR3 has 18 amino acids. The CDR3 nucleotides are TGTGCCAGCAGCGTAGCTTTACAGGGCTGGAAAGGGGCCAACGTCCTGACTTTC. Residues: CASSVALQGWKGANVLTF. The complete variable domain, with remaining parts taken from reference TRBV9 and TRBJ2-6, reads DSGVTQTPKHLITATGQRVTLRCSPRSGDLSVYWYQQSLDQGLQFLIQYYNGEERAKGNILERFSAQQFPDLHSELNLSSLELGDSALYFCASSVALQGWKGANVLTFGAGSRLTVL.

This clonotype is a singleton in its sample. The junction and the germline gene differ at one end; a read error may be behind it. The chain employs TRBV4-3 and TRBJ2-4, with 8 positions matching TRBD1. The germline V gene encodes CDR1 LGHNA and CDR2 YSLEER. This CDR3 spans 15 amino acids. CDR3 amino acids: CASSLNLDRGNVQYF. CDR3 nucleotide sequence: TGCGCCAGCAGCCTTAATCTTGACAGGGGAAACGTTCAGTACTTC.

This clonotype came up a few times. The J gene is TRBJ2-6, the V gene TRBV7-9, with a possible D match to TRBD2 (6 bases). Trimming cost V 2 bases and J 2 bases, with 10 bases left between them. The length of the CDR3 is 16 residues. CDR1 is SEHNR, CDR2 FQNEAQ, per germline (reference sequence). CDR3 DNA: TGTGCCAGCAGCTTATCCCCTAGCGCTGGGGCCAACGTCCTGACTTTC. This codes for CASSLSPSAGANVLTF.

Notes on this clonotype: Just one base apart from a much larger clone, this may be a read error. The genes are TRBV9 and TRBJ2-1, with 14 bases identical to TRBD2. The CDR3 has 15 residues. V lost 4 bases and J lost 13; bases outside the gene matches: 10. Germline V gene data show CDR1 as SGDLS and CDR2 as YYNGEE. The CDR3 DNA follows: TGTGCCAGCAGCCTCGGGACTAGCGGGGGAGAGACCCAGTTCTTC. Translated, it gives CASSLGTSGGETQFF.

DNA of the CDR3: TGTGCCAGCAGCTTATTAGTAGCGGGGGTTGGTGGGGCCAACGTCCTGACTTTC. Amino acid sequence: CASSLLVAGVGGANVLTF. The chain recombines TRBV7-2 with TRBJ2-6; TRBD2 matches at 9 bases. The CDR3 is 18 residues long. The V and J ends lost 2 bases and 3 bases, in that order; junction bases with no gene match: 8. Germline CDR1 reads SGHTA; CDR2 reads FQGNSA.

The J gene is TRBJ2-5, the V gene TRBV20-1; no firm D call. Germline CDR1 DFQATT, CDR2 SNEGSKA (reference sequence). The CDR3 sequence is 15 residues long. Trimming shortened V by 0 bases and J by 11 bases, and 22 bases separated the two germline ends. The CDR3 here is CSARDGRPSYNEQYF. CDR3 coding DNA: TGCAGTGCTAGAGACGGGCGACCCTCCTACAATGAGCAGTACTTC.

V is TRBV3-1 and J is TRBJ2-7, with D possibly matching TRBD1 (5 bases). The CDR3 has 15 amino acids. V was pared by 0 bases and J by 2 bases, with 11 bases between. Germline values: CDR1 LGHDT, CDR2 YNNKEL (reference sequence). The CDR3 region is CASSQDNPGTYEQYF. DNA for the CDR3: TGTGCCAGCAGCCAAGATAACCCAGGGACCTACGAGCAGTACTTC.

This CDR3 reads CASSRQGRRDEQYF. DNA of the CDR3: TGTGCCAGCAGCCGACAGGGGAGACGGGATGAGCAGTACTTC. V is TRBV13 and J is TRBJ2-5; 8 nucleotides align to TRBD1. Germline trimming cut 5 bases from V and 11 bases from J; bases unmatched to any gene: 13. The germline gives CDR1 PRHDT, CDR2 FYEKMQ (reference sequence). The CDR3 has 14 amino acids.